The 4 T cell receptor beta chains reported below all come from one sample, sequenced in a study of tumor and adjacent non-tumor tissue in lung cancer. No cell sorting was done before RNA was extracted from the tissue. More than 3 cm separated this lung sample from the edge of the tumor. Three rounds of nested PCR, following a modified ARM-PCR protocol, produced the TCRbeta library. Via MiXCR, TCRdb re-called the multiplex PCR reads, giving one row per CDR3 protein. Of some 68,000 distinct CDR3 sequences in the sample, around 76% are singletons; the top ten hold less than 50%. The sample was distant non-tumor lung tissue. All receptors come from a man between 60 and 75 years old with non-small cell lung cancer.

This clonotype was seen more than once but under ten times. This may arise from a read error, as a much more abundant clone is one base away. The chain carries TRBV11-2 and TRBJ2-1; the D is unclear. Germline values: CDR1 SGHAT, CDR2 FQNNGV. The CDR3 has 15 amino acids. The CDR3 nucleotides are TGTGTCAGCAGCCCTTACTCCAGCTCCTACAATGAGCAGTTCTTC. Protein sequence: CVSSPYSSSYNEQFF. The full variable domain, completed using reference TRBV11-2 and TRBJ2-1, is EAGVAQSPRYKIIEKRQSVAFWCNPISGHATLYWYQQILGQGPKLLIQFQNNGVVDDSQLPKDRFSAERLKGVDSTLKIQPAKLEDSAVYLCVSSPYSSSYNEQFFGPGTRLTVL.

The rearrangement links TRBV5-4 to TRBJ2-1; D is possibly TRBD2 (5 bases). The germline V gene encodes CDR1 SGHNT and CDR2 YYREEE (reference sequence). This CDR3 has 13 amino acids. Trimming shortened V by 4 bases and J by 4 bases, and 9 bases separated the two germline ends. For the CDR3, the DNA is TGTGCCAGCAGCCCCGGGGTTTACAATGAGCAGTTCTTC. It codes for CASSPGVYNEQFF.

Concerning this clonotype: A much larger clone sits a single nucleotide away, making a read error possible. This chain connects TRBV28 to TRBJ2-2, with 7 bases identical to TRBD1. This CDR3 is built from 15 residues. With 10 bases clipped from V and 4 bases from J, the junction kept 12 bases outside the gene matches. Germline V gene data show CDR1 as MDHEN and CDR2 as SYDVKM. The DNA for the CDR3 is TGTGCCATTTTCCCTCACAGGGGAGTCACCGGGGAGCTGTTTTTT. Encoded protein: CAIFPHRGVTGELFF.

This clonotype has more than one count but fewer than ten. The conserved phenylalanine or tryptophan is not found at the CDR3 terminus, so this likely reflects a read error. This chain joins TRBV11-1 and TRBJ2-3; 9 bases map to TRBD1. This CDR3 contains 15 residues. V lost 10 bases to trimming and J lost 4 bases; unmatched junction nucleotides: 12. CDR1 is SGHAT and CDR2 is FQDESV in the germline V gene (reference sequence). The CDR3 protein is CANSPGTGFSDTQYL. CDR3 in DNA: TGTGCCAACAGTCCCGGGACAGGGTTCTCAGATACGCAGTATCTT.